The clone carrying this T cell receptor (beta chain) turned up a few times. The source of the sample is a study of blood T cell repertoires in COVID-19. Some clones are missing from TCRdb's copy, which holds only in-frame ones; the method was immunoSEQ multiplex PCR. Of hundreds of thousands of clones listed, 90% to 95% are singletons. Germline CDR1 reads MNHEY; CDR2 reads SVGAGI. The CDR3 length is 13 residues. J gave up 0 bases and V 11 bases, and 6 bases lay outside the gene matches. This clonotype was sampled from a young woman who had recovered from COVID-19. The specimen sequenced was peripheral blood. The rearrangement links TRBV6-5 to TRBJ1-1, with 7 positions matching TRBD1. In DNA, the CDR3 is TGTGCCGTACGCAGGGGGATGAACACTGAAGCTTTCTTT. It encodes CAVRRGMNTEAFF.